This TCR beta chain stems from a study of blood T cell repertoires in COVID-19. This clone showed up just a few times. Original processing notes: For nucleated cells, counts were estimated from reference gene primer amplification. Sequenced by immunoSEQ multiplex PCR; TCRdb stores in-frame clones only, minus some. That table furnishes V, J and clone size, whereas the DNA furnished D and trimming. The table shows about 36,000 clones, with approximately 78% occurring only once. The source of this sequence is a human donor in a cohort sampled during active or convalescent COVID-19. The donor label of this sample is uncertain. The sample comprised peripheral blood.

CDR3 sequence: CATNGPSTGELFF. The CDR3 DNA sequence: TGTGCCACCAATGGCCCCAGCACCGGGGAGCTGTTTTTT. This chain joins TRBV24-1 and TRBJ2-2; D remains ambiguous. The V and J ends lost 8 bases and 4 bases respectively, with 10 bases between them. This CDR3 spans 13 amino acids. Germline V gene lookup returns CDR1 KGHDR and CDR2 SFDVKD.